This T cell receptor (beta chain) is drawn from a study of neoadjuvant nivolumab and ipilimumab in lung cancer. Looking at the study overall: Patients got nivolumab 3 mg/kg on days 1, 15 and 29; combination added ipilimumab 1 mg/kg day 1.

Assay used: immunoSEQ multiplex PCR; TCRdb lists only in-frame clones, some missing. The table has 24,000 or so clones, roughly 80% seen once. Germline CDR1 reads SGHAT; CDR2 reads FQNNGV. CDR3 size: 18 residues. V shed 1 base and J shed 2 bases, with 15 bases lying between them. Study results and caveats: TCR richness and clonality were higher in tumors than adjacent uninvolved lung. Pathologic regression was not significantly tied to TCR clonality. Pretherapy blood TCR richness correlated positively with resected tumor richness.

Turning to this clone: What it binds is not known.

The TCR sequence derives from an adult with non-small cell lung cancer. Here the sequenced sample was peripheral blood, taken before neoadjuvant nivolumab, alone or with ipilimumab. The chain employs TRBV11-2 and TRBJ1-6; no clear D gene. The CDR3 reads CASSLVSPGSAYNSPLHF. In nucleotides, the CDR3 is TGTGCCAGCAGCTTAGTCAGCCCGGGGAGCGCCTATAATTCACCCCTCCACTTT.